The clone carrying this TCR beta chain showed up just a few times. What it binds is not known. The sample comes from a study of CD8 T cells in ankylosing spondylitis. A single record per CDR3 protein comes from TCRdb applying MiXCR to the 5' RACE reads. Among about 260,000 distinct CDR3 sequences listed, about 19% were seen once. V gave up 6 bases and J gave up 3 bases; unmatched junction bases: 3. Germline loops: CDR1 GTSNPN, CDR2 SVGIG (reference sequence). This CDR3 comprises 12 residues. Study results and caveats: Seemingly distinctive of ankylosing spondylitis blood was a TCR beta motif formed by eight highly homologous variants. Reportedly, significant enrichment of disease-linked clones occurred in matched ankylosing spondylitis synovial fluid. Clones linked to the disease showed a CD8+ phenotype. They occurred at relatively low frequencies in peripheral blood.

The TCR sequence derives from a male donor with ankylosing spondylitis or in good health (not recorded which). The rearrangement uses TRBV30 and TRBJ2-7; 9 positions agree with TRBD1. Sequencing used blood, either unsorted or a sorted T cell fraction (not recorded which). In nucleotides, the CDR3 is TGTGCCTGTCTGACAGGGGGCTACGAGCAGTACGTC. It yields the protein CACLTGGYEQYV.